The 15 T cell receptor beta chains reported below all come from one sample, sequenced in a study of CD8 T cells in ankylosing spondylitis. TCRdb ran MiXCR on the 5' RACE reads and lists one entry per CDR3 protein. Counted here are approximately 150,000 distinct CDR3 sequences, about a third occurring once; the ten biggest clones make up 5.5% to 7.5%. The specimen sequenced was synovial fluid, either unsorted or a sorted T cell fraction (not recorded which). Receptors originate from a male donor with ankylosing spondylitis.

Here the CDR3 DNA reads TGTGCCAGCTCACCTACCGAACAAACTGAAGCTTTCTTT. The encoded protein is CASSPTEQTEAFF. V is TRBV18 and J is TRBJ1-1; the D is unclear. CDR1 and CDR2 from the germline V gene are KGHSH and LQKENI. V shed 3 bases and J shed 5 bases, with 10 bases lying between them. The CDR3 spans 13 residues.

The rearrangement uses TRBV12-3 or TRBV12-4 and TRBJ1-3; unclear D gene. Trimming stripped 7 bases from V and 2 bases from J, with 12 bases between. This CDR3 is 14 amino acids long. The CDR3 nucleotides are TGTGCCAGCACCTCGAGTAGGGCTGGAAACACCATATATTTT. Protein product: CASTSSRAGNTIYF.

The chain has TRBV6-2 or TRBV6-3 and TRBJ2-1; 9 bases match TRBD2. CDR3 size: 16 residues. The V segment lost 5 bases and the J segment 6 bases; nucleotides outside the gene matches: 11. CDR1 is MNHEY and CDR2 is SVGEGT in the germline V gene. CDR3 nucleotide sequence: TGTGCCAGCAGTCTACATAGCGGGAGCATTCGCAATGAGCAGTTCTTC. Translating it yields CASSLHSGSIRNEQFF.

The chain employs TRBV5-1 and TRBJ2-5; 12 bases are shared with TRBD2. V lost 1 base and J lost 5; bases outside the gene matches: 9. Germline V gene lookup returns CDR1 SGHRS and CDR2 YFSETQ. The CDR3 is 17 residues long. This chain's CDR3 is CASSLMLAGGATETQYF. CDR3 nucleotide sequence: TGCGCCAGCAGCTTGATGCTAGCGGGGGGGGCGACGGAGACCCAGTACTTC.

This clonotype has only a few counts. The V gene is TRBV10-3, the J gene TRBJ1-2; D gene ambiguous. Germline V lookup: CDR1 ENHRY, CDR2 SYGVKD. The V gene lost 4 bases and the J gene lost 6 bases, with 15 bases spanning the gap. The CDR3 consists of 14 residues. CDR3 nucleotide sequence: TGTGCCATCAGTGGTGAGGGTCGGCGAGATGGCTACACCTTC. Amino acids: CAISGEGRRDGYTF.

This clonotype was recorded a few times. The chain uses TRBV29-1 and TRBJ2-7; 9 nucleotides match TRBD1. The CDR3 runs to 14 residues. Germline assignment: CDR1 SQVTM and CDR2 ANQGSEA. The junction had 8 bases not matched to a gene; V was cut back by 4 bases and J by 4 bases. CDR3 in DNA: TGCAGCGTTGGAAGCCCGGGACAGGGTTACGAGCAGTACTTC. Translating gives CSVGSPGQGYEQYF.

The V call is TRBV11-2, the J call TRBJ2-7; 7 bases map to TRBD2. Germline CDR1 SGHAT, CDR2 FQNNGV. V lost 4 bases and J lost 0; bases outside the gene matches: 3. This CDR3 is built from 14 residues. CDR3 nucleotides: TGTGCCAGCAGCTCCCGGGACTACTCCTACGAGCAGTACTTC. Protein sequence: CASSSRDYSYEQYF.

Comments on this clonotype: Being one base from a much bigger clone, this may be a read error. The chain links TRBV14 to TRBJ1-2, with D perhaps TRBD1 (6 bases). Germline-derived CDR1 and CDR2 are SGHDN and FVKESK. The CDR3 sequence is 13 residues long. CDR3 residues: CASSLGQIYGYNF. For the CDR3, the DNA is TGTGCCAGCAGCCTAGGACAGATCTATGGCTACAACTTC.

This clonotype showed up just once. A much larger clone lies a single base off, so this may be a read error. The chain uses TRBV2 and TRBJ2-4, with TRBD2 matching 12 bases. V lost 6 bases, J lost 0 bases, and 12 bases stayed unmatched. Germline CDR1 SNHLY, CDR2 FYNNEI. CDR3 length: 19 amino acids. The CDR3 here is CASRERTSGTILAKNIQYF. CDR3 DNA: TGTGCCAGCAGGGAGAGGACTAGCGGGACAATATTAGCCAAAAACATTCAGTACTTC.

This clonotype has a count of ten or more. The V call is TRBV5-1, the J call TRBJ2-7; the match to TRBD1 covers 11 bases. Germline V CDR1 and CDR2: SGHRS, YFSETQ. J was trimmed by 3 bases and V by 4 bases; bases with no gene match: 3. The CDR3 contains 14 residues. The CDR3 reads CASSPGTGGYEQYF. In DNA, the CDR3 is TGCGCCAGCAGCCCGGGGACAGGGGGCTACGAGCAGTACTTC. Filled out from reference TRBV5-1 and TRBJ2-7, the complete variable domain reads KAGVTQTPRYLIKTRGQQVTLSCSPISGHRSVSWYQQTPGQGLQFLFEYFSETQRNKGNFPGRFSGRQFSNSRSEMNVSTLELGDSALYLCASSPGTGGYEQYFGPGTRLTVT.

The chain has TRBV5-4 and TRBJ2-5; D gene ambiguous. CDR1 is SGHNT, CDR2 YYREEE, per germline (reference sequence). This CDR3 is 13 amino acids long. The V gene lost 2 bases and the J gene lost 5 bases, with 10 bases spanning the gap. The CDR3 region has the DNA TGTGCCAGCAGCTTAGGCGTGACGGAGACCCAGTACTTC. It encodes CASSLGVTETQYF.

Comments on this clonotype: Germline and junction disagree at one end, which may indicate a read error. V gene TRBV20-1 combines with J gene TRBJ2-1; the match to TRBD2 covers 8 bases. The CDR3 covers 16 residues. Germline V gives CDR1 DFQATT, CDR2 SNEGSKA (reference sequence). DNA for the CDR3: TGCAGTGCCAGAGCGAGCGGGGGCCGTCAAGGGGGTGAGCAGTTCTTC. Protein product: CSARASGGRQGGEQFF.

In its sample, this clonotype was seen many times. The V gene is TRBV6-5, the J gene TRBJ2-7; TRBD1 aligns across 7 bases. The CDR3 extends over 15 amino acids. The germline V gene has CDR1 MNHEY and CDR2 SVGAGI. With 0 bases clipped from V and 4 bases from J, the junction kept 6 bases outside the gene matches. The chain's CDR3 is CASSYSRQGFYEQYF. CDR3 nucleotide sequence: TGTGCCAGCAGTTACTCTCGACAGGGCTTTTACGAGCAGTACTTC.

The CDR3 region is CASSWLGTGQTEAFF. CDR3 nucleotide sequence: TGTGCCAGCAGCTGGTTGGGGACAGGGCAAACTGAAGCTTTCTTT. This chain uses TRBV5-6 with TRBJ1-1; 9 bases agree with TRBD1. Trimming removed 3 bases from V and 5 bases from J; junction bases left unmatched: 8. The CDR3 sequence is 15 residues long. The V gene's germline CDR1 is SGHDT and CDR2 YYEEEE.

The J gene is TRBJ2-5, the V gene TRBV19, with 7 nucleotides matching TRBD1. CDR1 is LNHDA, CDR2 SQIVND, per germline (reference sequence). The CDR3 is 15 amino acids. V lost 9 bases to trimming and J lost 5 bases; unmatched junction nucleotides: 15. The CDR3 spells CASSLPGTAKETQYF. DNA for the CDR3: TGTGCCAGCAGCCTCCCCGGGACAGCCAAGGAGACCCAGTACTTC.